These 5 T cell receptor beta chains were sequenced from one sample in a study of T-cell memory formation after mild COVID-19. TCRdb re-analysed the 5' RACE reads in MiXCR, keeping a single row per CDR3 protein. The sample holds roughly 100,000 distinct CDR3 sequences, around an eighth seen once. The sequencing sample was made of PBMCs or a T cell subset sorted from them (not recorded which). Every receptor here comes from an adult woman who had mild COVID-19 (a few samples of this study predate the infection). Cell type and time point are not known.

The rearrangement joins TRBV5-5 to TRBJ1-1, with D possibly matching TRBD1 (6 bases). Trimming took 8 bases from V and 2 from J, leaving 10 bases between them. This CDR3 contains 12 residues. From germline, CDR1 is SGHKS and CDR2 YYEKEE (reference sequence). CDR3 coding DNA: TGTGCCAGTCAGGGGCCTAACACTGAAGCTTTCTTT. Translating gives CASQGPNTEAFF.

This clonotype has only a few counts. The chain employs TRBV12-3 or TRBV12-4 and TRBJ2-3; 11 bases line up with TRBD2. V was clipped by 3 bases and J by 4 bases; unmatched bases: 9. This CDR3 spans 17 amino acids. The CDR3 DNA reads TGTGCCAGCAGTTTTGAAGCTTTAGCGGGAGGGGCAGATACGCAGTATTTT. It translates to CASSFEALAGGADTQYF.

This clonotype was detected only a few times. DNA of the CDR3: TGTGCCAGCACGGAGGGCCGCGGCAATCAGCCCCAGCATTTT. Translating it yields CASTEGRGNQPQHF. V usage is TRBV6-6 and J usage is TRBJ1-5; the D is unclear. CDR1 is MNHNY, CDR2 SVGAGI, per germline (reference sequence). This CDR3 region has 14 residues. V gave up 7 bases and J gave up 2 bases, with 12 bases separating them.

This clonotype appeared once. This chain connects TRBV2 to TRBJ1-1, with TRBD1 identical over 9 bases. This CDR3 region has 14 residues. Germline CDR1 and CDR2: SNHLY and FYNNEI. V gave up 6 bases and J gave up 4 bases; unmatched junction bases: 6. Here the CDR3 reads CASRGTGWGTEAFF. The CDR3 region has the DNA TGTGCCAGCAGGGGGACAGGGTGGGGCACTGAAGCTTTCTTT.

This clonotype was picked up many times. The chain combines TRBV7-9 with TRBJ2-6; D unresolved. V gave up 4 bases and J gave up 2 bases, with 9 bases separating them. CDR3 length: 15 amino acids. CDR1 SEHNR and CDR2 FQNEAQ come from the germline V gene (reference sequence). CDR3 in amino acids: CASSSDAPGANVLTF. In DNA, the CDR3 is TGTGCCAGCAGCTCCGACGCTCCTGGGGCCAACGTCCTGACTTTC.